This TCR beta chain was captured in a study of response to subunit inactivated influenza vaccine. V shed 4 bases and J shed 6 bases, with 7 bases lying between them. The germline V gene encodes CDR1 SQVTM and CDR2 ANQGSEA. This CDR3 comprises 11 residues. TCRdb analysed the RT-PCR reads with MiXCR anew, one entry per CDR3 protein. The sample has roughly 550,000 distinct CDR3 sequences, roughly 25% seen once. The same sample was also studied in work on T cells expressing NK-cell markers. From that paper: Synthesis of TCR beta cDNA relied on 5'RACE template switching carrying UMIs.

The rearrangement uses TRBV29-1 and TRBJ2-1, with D unresolved. The receptor's source is a man aged 50 or older who received an inactivated influenza vaccine. The source was CD4+ T cells sorted from PBMCs, collected 11 to 12 days after vaccination. CDR3 amino acids: CSVVQLNEQFF. As DNA, the CDR3 is TGCAGCGTTGTACAGCTCAATGAGCAGTTCTTC.